Described below is a single TCR beta chain sequence and its context. The antigen remains unidentified. Produced via immunoSEQ multiplex PCR; TCRdb's table is partial and in-frame only. The table lists some 170,000 clones, about 87% of them singletons, with approximately 4% in the top ten. The CDR3 contains 15 residues. Trimming took 7 bases from V and 4 from J; bases not matched to a gene: 11. Germline V lookup: CDR1 LNHDA, CDR2 SQIVND (reference sequence). This sample stems from a study of T cell responses to AZD1222 COVID-19 vaccine. Study-wide results and caveats: Among vaccine-associated CD4 TCRs, coverage spanned spike, with dominance at 160-218 and 743-854. With two AZD1222 doses given, Spike-specific TCR breadth and depth both rose.

The source material was peripheral blood, sampled 28 days after the second dose of the MenACWY control vaccine. The TCR was taken from an adult who received the MenACWY meningococcal vaccine as a control. V is TRBV19 and J is TRBJ2-3, with 7 bases lining up with TRBD1. The CDR3 nucleotides are TGTGCCAGTACCGAACAGGGGCTGGTGGCAGATACGCAGTATTTT. It codes for CASTEQGLVADTQYF.